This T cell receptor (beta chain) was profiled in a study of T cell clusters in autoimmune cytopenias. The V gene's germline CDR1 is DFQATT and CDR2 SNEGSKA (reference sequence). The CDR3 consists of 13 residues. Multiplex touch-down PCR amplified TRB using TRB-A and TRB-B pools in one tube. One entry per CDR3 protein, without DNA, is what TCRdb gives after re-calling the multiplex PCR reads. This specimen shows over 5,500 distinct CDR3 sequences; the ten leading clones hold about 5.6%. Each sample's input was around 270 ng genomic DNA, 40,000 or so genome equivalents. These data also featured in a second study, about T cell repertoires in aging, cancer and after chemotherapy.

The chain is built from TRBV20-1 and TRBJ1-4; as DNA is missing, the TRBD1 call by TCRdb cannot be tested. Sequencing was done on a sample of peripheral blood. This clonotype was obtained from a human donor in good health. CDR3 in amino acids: CSAHRGTNEKLFF.